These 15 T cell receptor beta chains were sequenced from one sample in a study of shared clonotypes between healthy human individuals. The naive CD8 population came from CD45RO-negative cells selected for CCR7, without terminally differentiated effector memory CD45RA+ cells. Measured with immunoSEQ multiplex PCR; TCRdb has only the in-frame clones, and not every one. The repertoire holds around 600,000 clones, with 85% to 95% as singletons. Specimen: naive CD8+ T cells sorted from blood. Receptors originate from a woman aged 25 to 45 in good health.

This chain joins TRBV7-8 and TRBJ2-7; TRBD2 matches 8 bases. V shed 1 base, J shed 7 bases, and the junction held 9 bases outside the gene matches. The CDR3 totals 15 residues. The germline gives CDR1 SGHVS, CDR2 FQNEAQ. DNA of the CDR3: TGTGCCAGCAGCTTAGGCGGTAGCGGGATTGGGGAGCAGTACTTC. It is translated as CASSLGGSGIGEQYF.

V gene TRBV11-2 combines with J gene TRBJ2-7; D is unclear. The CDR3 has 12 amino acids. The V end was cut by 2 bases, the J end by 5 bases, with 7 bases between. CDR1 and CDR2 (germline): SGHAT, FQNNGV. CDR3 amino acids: CASSLLAHEQYF. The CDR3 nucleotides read TGTGCCAGCAGCTTATTAGCCCACGAGCAGTACTTC.

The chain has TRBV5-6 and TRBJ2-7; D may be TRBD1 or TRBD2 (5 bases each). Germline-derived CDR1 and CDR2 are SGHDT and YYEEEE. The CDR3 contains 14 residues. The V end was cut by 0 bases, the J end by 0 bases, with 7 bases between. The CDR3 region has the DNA TGTGCCAGCAGCTTGGTTGGGACCTCCTACGAGCAGTACTTC. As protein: CASSLVGTSYEQYF.

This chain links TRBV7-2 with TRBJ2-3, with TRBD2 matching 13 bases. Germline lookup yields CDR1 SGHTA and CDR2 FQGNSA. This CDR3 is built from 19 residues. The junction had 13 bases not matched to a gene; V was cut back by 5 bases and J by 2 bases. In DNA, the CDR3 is TGTGCCAGCAGCCTTTGGACTAGCGGGAGTTTTCTTCACACAGATACGCAGTATTTT. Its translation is CASSLWTSGSFLHTDTQYF.

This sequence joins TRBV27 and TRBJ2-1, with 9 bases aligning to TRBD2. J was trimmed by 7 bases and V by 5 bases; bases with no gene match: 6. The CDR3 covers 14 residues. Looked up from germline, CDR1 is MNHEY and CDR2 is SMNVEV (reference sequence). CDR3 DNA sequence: TGTGCCAGCAGTGGGCGGGAGGGCCGGAATGAGCAGTTCTTC. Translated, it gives CASSGREGRNEQFF.

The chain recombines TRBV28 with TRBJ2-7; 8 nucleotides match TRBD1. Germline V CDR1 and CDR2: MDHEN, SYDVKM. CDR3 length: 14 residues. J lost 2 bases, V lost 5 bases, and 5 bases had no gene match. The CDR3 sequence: CASSHGQGAYEQYF. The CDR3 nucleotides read TGTGCCAGCAGTCACGGACAGGGTGCCTACGAGCAGTACTTC.

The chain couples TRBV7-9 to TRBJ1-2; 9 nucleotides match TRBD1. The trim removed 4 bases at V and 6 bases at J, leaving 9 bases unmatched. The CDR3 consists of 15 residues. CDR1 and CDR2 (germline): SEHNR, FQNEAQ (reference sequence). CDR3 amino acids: CASSYPTGGKNGYTF. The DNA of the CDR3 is TGTGCCAGCAGCTACCCGACAGGGGGAAAAAATGGCTACACCTTC.

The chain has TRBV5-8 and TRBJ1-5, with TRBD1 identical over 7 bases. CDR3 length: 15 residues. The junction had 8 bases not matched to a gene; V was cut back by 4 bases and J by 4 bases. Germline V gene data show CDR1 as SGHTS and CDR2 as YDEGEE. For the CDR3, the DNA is TGTGCCAGCAGCATGGAGGACAGGTGGAATCAGCCCCAGCATTTT. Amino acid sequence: CASSMEDRWNQPQHF.

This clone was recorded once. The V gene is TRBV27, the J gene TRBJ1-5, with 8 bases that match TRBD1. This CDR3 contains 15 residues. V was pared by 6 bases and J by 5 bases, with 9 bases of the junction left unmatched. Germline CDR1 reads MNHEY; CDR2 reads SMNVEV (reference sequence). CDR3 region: CASRPDRDLDQPQHF. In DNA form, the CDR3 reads TGTGCCAGCAGACCGGACAGGGACCTCGATCAGCCCCAGCATTTT.

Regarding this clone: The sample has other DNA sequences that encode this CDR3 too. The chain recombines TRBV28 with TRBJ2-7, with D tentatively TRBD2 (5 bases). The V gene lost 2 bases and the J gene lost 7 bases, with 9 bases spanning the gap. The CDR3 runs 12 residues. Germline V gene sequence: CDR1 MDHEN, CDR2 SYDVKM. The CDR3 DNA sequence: TGTGCCAGCAGTTTAGGAGGAGGAGAGCAGTACTTC. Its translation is CASSLGGGEQYF.

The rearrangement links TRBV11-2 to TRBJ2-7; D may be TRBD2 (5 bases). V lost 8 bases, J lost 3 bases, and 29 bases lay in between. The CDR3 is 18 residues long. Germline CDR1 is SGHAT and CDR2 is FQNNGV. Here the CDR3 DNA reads TGTGCCAGCGATACTACAGCTTATCGGGTCGGACTTAACTACGAGCAGTACTTC. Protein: CASDTTAYRVGLNYEQYF.

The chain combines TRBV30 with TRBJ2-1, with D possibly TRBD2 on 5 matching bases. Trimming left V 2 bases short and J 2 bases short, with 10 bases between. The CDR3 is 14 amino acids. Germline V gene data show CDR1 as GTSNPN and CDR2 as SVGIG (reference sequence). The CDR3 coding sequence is TGTGCCTGGAGTTCGGCGGAGGCCTACAATGAGCAGTTCTTC. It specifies CAWSSAEAYNEQFF.

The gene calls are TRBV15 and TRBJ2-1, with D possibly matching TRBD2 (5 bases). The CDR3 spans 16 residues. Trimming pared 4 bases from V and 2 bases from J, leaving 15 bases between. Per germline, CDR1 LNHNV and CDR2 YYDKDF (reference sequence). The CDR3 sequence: CATSTPRRTTYNEQFF. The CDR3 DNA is TGTGCCACCAGCACCCCCCGGAGGACCACCTACAATGAGCAGTTCTTC.

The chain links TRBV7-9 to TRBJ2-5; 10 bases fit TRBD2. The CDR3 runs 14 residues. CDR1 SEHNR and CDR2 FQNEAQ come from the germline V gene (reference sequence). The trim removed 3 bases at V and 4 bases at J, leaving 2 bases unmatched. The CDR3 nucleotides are TGTGCCAGCAGCTTGGGACTAGCGATAGAGACCCAGTACTTC. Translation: CASSLGLAIETQYF.

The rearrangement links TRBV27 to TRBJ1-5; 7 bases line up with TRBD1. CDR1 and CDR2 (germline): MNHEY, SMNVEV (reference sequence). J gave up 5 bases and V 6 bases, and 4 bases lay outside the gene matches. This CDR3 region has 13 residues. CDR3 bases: TGTGCCAGCAGGGACAGGCTCGATCAGCCCCAGCATTTT. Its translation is CASRDRLDQPQHF.